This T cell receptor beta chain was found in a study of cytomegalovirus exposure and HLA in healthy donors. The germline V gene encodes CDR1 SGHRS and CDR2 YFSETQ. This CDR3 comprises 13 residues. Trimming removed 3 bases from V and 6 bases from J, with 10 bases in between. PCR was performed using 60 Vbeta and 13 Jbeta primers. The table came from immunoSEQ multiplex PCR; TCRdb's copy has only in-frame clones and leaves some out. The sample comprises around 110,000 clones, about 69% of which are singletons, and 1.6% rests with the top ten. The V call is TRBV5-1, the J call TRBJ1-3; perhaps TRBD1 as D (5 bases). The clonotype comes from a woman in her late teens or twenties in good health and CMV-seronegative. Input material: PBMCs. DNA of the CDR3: TGCGCCAGCAGCTCTCAGGGTGAAAACACCATATATTTT. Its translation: CASSSQGENTIYF. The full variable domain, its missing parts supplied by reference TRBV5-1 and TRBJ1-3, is KAGVTQTPRYLIKTRGQQVTLSCSPISGHRSVSWYQQTPGQGLQFLFEYFSETQRNKGNFPGRFSGRQFSNSRSEMNVSTLELGDSALYLCASSSQGENTIYFGEGSWLTVV.